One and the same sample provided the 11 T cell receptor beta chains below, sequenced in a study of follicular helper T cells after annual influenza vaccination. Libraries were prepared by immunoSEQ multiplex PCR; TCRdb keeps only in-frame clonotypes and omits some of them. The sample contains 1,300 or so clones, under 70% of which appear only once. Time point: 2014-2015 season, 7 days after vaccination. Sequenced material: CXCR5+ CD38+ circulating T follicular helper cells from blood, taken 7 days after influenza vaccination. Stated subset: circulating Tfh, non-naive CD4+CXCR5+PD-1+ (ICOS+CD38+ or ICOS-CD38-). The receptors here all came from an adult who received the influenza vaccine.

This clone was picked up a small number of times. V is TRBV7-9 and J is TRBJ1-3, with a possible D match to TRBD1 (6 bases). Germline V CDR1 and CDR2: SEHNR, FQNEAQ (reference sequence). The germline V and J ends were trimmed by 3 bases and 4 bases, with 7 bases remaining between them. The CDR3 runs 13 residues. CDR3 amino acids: CASSFDRGNTIYF. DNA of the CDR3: TGTGCCAGCAGCTTCGACAGGGGAAACACCATATATTTT.

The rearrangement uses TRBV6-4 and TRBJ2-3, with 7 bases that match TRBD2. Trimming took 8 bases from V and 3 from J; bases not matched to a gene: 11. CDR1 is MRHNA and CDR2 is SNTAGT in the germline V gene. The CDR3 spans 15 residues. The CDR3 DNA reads TGTGCCAGCCGATCCCAGGGAGGGGAAACAGATACGCAGTATTTT. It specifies CASRSQGGETDTQYF.

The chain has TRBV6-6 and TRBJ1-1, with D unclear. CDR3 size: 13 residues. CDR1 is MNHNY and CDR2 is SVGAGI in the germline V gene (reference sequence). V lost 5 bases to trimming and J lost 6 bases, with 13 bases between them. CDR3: CASSLDGNSEAFF. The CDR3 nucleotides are TGTGCCAGCAGTCTCGACGGGAATTCTGAAGCTTTCTTT.

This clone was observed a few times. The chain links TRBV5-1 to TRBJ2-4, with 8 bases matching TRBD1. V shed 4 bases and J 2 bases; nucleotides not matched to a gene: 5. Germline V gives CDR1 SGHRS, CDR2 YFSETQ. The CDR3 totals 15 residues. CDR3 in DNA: TGCGCCAGCAGCGCCTGGACAGGGACCAAAAACATTCAGTACTTC. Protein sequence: CASSAWTGTKNIQYF.

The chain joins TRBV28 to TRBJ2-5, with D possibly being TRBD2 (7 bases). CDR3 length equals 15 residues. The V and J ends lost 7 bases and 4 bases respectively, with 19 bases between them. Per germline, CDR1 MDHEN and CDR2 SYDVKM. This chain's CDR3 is CASNPPWGGRETQYF. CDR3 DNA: TGTGCCAGCAATCCCCCATGGGGGGGCAGAGAGACCCAGTACTTC.

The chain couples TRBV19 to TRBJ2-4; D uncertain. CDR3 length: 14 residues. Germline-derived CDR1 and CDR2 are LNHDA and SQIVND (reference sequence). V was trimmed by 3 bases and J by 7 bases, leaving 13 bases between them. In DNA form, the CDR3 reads TGTGCCAGTAGTATCTCAGGCTCGAGTAACATTCAGTACTTC. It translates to CASSISGSSNIQYF.

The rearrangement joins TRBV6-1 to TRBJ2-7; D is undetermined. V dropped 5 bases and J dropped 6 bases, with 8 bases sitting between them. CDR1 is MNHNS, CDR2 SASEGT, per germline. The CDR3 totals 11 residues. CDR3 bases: TGTGCCAGCAGTTCCCAGTTCGAGCAGTACTTC. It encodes CASSSQFEQYF.

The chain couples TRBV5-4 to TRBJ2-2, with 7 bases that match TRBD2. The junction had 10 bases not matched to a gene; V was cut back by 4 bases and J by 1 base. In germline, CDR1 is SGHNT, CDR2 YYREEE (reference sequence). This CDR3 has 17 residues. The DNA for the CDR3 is TGTGCCAGCAGCCCCCGCGGAGCTAGCGGGAACACCGGGGAGCTGTTTTTT. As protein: CASSPRGASGNTGELFF.

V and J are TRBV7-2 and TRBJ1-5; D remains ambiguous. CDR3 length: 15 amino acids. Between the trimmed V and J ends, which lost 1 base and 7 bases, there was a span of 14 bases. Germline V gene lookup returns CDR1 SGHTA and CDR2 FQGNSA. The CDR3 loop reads CASSLVQDGSQPQHF. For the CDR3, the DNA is TGTGCCAGCAGCTTAGTCCAGGATGGCTCGCAGCCCCAGCATTTT.

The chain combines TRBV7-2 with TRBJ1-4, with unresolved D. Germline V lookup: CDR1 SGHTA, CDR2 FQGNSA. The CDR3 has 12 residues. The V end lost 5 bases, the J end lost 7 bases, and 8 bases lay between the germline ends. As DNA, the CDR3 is TGTGCCAGCAGCGCCGACGGTGAAAAACTGTTTTTT. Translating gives CASSADGEKLFF.

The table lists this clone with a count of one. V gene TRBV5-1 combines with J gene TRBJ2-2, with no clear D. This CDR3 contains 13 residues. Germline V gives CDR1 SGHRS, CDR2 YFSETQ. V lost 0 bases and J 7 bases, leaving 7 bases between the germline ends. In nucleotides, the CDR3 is TGCGCCAGCAGCTTGGCCGGTGGCGGGGAGCTGTTTTTT. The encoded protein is CASSLAGGGELFF.